The entry that follows covers one TCR beta chain sequence. Its target is unknown. This specimen comes from a study of lymphopenia after photon versus proton radiotherapy. The study, taken as a whole, reports: Better survival with proton therapy was suggested as possible, not demonstrated. After lymphocyte nadir, photon-treated repertoires showed oligoclonal expansion, especially CD8+ Temra. Larger post-nadir TCR diversity loss correlated inversely with survival in deceased patients. Photon-treated patients lost naive T cells and TCR diversity; proton-treated stayed stable.

The CDR3 is made up of 14 amino acids. Germline CDR1 is SGHKS and CDR2 is YYEKEE (reference sequence). V was clipped by 3 bases and J by 8 bases, with 14 bases between them. TCRdb keeps only in-frame clones here, not all; method: immunoSEQ multiplex PCR. Of over 25,000 clones in the sample, approximately 86% were seen once. The TCR comes from an older woman with cholangiocarcinoma. Some clones in this sample may be carry-over from other donors' samples. The chain recombines TRBV5-5 with TRBJ1-4, with D possibly being TRBD1 (5 bases). The material was peripheral blood, obtained from a patient treated with proton-based radiotherapy. CDR3: CASSSWGHPEKLFF. CDR3 nucleotide sequence: TGTGCCAGCAGCTCATGGGGCCACCCAGAAAAACTGTTTTTT.